This T cell receptor beta chain was recovered during a study of early T cells in non-severe SARS-CoV-2 infection. Study details: Unpaired chains resulted from sequencing bulk RNA of unsorted whole blood.

TCRdb reprocessed the 5' RACE reads via MiXCR and lists one record per CDR3 protein. The sample holds 20,000 to 25,000 distinct CDR3 sequences, more than 4.5% seen once. This clonotype was recorded at least ten times. The source is an adult who was a healthcare worker with PCR-confirmed SARS-CoV-2 infection or an uninfected control (not recorded which). The sequencing input was whole blood.

The CDR3 DNA is TGTGCCAGCAGCCCAAAGGGACAGGGGGCCGCGGCTTTCTTT. It is translated as CASSPKGQGAAAFF. The rearrangement uses TRBV3-1 and TRBJ1-1; 12 nucleotides match TRBD1. Germline assignment: CDR1 LGHDT and CDR2 YNNKEL (reference sequence). The ends lost 4 bases at V and 11 bases at J; junction bases unmatched: 8. The CDR3 has 14 residues. Full variable domain (missing parts from reference TRBV3-1 and TRBJ1-1): DTAVSQTPKYLVTQMGNDKSIKCEQNLGHDTMYWYKQDSKKFLKIMFSYNNKELIINETVPNRFSPKSPDKAHLNLHINSLELGDSAVYFCASSPKGQGAAAFFGQGTRLTVV.